These 27 T cell receptor beta chains were all obtained from the same sample, sequenced in a study of CD8 T cells in ankylosing spondylitis. TCRdb redid the calling of the 5' RACE reads with MiXCR, one entry per CDR3 protein. The table lists about 240,000 distinct CDR3 sequences, around 8% of them singletons. Sequencing input: blood, either unsorted or a sorted T cell fraction (not recorded which). These TCRs come from a female donor with ankylosing spondylitis or in good health (not recorded which).

This clonotype came up many times. This sequence joins TRBV7-9 and TRBJ2-1; 9 bases agree with TRBD2. J was trimmed by 6 bases and V by 7 bases; bases with no gene match: 13. This CDR3 region has 16 residues. CDR1 is SEHNR and CDR2 is FQNEAQ in the germline V gene (reference sequence). This chain's CDR3 is CASTPTLAGESNEQFF. CDR3 nucleotide sequence: TGTGCCAGCACCCCGACCTTAGCGGGAGAGAGCAATGAGCAGTTCTTC.

The chain recombines TRBV7-9 with TRBJ2-5; 8 nucleotides align to TRBD1. CDR3 length: 14 amino acids. Germline V lookup: CDR1 SEHNR, CDR2 FQNEAQ (reference sequence). V dropped 4 bases and J dropped 5; count of bases not matched to a gene: 6. The CDR3, as DNA: TGTGCCAGCAGCTCCCTGGACAGGGTGGAGACCCAGTACTTC. It yields the protein CASSSLDRVETQYF.

This clonotype came up many times. The chain couples TRBV11-1 to TRBJ1-1; D unclear. The CDR3 has 14 amino acids. Germline CDR1 reads SGHAT; CDR2 reads FQDESV (reference sequence). Trimming removed 6 bases at V and 8 bases at J, with 19 bases between. Here the CDR3 reads CASSNYGLQNEAFF. CDR3 nucleotides: TGTGCCAGCAGTAATTACGGACTCCAGAACGAAGCTTTCTTT.

In this sample, this clonotype turned up many times. The chain uses TRBV5-6 and TRBJ2-5, with 8 bases matching TRBD1. With 2 bases clipped from V and 2 bases from J, the junction kept 2 bases outside the gene matches. CDR1 is SGHDT and CDR2 is YYEEEE in the germline V gene. The CDR3 is made up of 14 amino acids. DNA of the CDR3: TGTGCCAGCAGCTTCCGGACAGGGCAAGAGACCCAGTACTTC. This gives the protein CASSFRTGQETQYF.

This clonotype was counted ten times or more. The V and J genes are TRBV12-3 or TRBV12-4 and TRBJ2-7; D may be TRBD1 or TRBD2 (5 bases each). V was trimmed by 1 base and J by 5 bases, leaving 9 bases between them. The CDR3 runs to 13 residues. CDR3 amino acids: CASSLGGLNEQYF. CDR3 DNA: TGTGCCAGCAGTTTAGGGGGGTTGAACGAGCAGTACTTC.

In this sample, this clonotype turned up many times. The chain carries TRBV3-1 and TRBJ1-1; 7 positions agree with TRBD1. The CDR3 extends over 14 amino acids. V lost 4 bases and J lost 3; bases outside the gene matches: 5. Germline CDR1 reads LGHDT; CDR2 reads YNNKEL (reference sequence). The CDR3 nucleotides are TGTGCCAGCAGCCTGGGAGGGGGCGACACTGAAGCTTTCTTT. Amino acid sequence: CASSLGGGDTEAFF. Looking up the rest from reference TRBV3-1 and TRBJ1-1 gives the full variable domain: DTAVSQTPKYLVTQMGNDKSIKCEQNLGHDTMYWYKQDSKKFLKIMFSYNNKELIINETVPNRFSPKSPDKAHLNLHINSLELGDSAVYFCASSLGGGDTEAFFGQGTRLTVV.

This chain connects TRBV7-9 to TRBJ1-1; 7 bases map to TRBD1. Trimming at V came to 5 bases and at J to 7 bases, leaving 7 bases not matched to a gene. The CDR3 is 13 amino acids. CDR1 is SEHNR and CDR2 is FQNEAQ in the germline V gene (reference sequence). The CDR3 DNA is TGTGCCAGCAGCAGTGACAGGGCGGATGAAGCTTTCTTT. Encoded protein: CASSSDRADEAFF.

The CDR3 is CASSLSRGNGYTF. The CDR3 nucleotides read TGTGCCAGCAGCTTATCGAGGGGGAATGGCTACACCTTC. This chain connects TRBV7-9 to TRBJ1-2; tentative D call: TRBD1 (6 bases). Trimming cost V 2 bases and J 6 bases, with 10 bases left between them. Germline CDR1 SEHNR, CDR2 FQNEAQ (reference sequence). The CDR3 extends over 13 amino acids. Variable domain in full (rest from reference TRBV7-9 and TRBJ1-2): DTGVSQNPRHKITKRGQNVTFRCDPISEHNRLYWYRQTLGQGPEFLTYFQNEAQLEKSRLLSDRFSAERPKGSFSTLEIQRTEQGDSAMYLCASSLSRGNGYTFGSGTRLTVV.

Details on this clonotype: A much bigger clone sits one base away, suggesting this may be a read error. The gene calls are TRBV5-6 and TRBJ1-2; D is unresolved. The germline V and J ends were trimmed by 0 bases and 10 bases, with 16 bases remaining between them. CDR1 and CDR2 (germline): SGHDT, YYEEEE. CDR3 length equals 14 residues. The CDR3 is CASSLGTMAFAYTF. CDR3 sequence (DNA): TGTGCCAGCAGCTTGGGGACTATGGCATTTGCCTACACCTTC.

This clonotype was recorded at least ten times. V is TRBV20-1 and J is TRBJ1-1, with 9 bases aligning to TRBD1. V shed 6 bases, J shed 6 bases, and the junction held 2 bases outside the gene matches. The germline gives CDR1 DFQATT, CDR2 SNEGSKA (reference sequence). The CDR3 runs 11 residues. In DNA form, the CDR3 reads TGCAGTGCCACAGGGGGCTCTGAAGCTTTCTTT. Translation: CSATGGSEAFF.

This clonotype was counted ten times or more. This chain uses TRBV4-2 with TRBJ2-1; D uncertain. V was shortened by 1 base and J by 8 bases, with 12 bases between the two germline ends. CDR3 length equals 14 residues. Germline loops: CDR1 LGHNA, CDR2 YNFKEQ. The CDR3 loop is CASSQGQSGHEQFF. The CDR3 DNA reads as TGTGCCAGCAGCCAAGGCCAATCTGGGCATGAGCAGTTCTTC.

The table lists this clonotype with a count of one. The chain has TRBV12-3 or TRBV12-4 and TRBJ1-3; D gene uncertain. Trimming took off 7 bases at V and 0 bases at J, with 10 bases between the two ends. This CDR3 contains 14 residues. CDR3 DNA: TGTGCCAGCACTCCGGATGTCTCTGGAAACACCATATATTTT. The encoded protein is CASTPDVSGNTIYF.

This clonotype has just a few counts. The chain is built from TRBV7-2 and TRBJ2-7; either TRBD1 or TRBD2 may supply D (6 bases each). Trimming removed 1 base at V and 3 bases at J, with 16 bases between. The CDR3 length is 16 residues. The V gene's germline CDR1 is SGHTA and CDR2 FQGNSA. The CDR3 DNA reads as TGTGCCAGCAGCTTAGGAGGGGGGCCTAGCCACTACGAGCAGTACTTC. Translation gives CASSLGGGPSHYEQYF.

The table lists this clonotype with many counts. The chain is built from TRBV30 and TRBJ2-1, with TRBD2 as a possible D gene (6 bases). With 0 bases removed from V and 5 bases from J, the gap between germline ends came to 8 bases. The CDR3 sequence is 13 residues long. The germline V gene has CDR1 GTSNPN and CDR2 SVGIG (reference sequence). The CDR3 DNA follows: TGTGCCTGGAGTGTTACGGGAGACAATGAGCAGTTCTTC. Translated, it gives CAWSVTGDNEQFF.

This clonotype was detected only a few times. The gene calls are TRBV28 and TRBJ1-5; D ambiguous. The V and J ends lost 6 bases and 3 bases respectively, with 15 bases between them. CDR1 and CDR2 from the germline V gene are MDHEN and SYDVKM. This CDR3 spans 15 amino acids. The CDR3 nucleotides read TGTGCCAGCAGCTCCCCGACATTATACAATCAGCCCCAGCATTTT. Residues: CASSSPTLYNQPQHF.

As to this clonotype: A much larger clone is a single base away; this may be a read error. V is TRBV29-1 and J is TRBJ2-7; D is undetermined. CDR1 is SQVTM and CDR2 is ANQGSEA in the germline V gene. The CDR3 has 14 residues. The chain's CDR3 is CNVEDQELTYEQYF. The DNA of the CDR3 is TGCAACGTTGAAGATCAGGAACTTACCTACGAGCAGTACTTC.

This clonotype showed up many times. This chain links TRBV20-1 with TRBJ2-1; 7 nucleotides match TRBD1. CDR1 and CDR2 from the germline V gene are DFQATT and SNEGSKA (reference sequence). CDR3 length: 17 amino acids. The junction had 19 bases not matched to a gene; V was cut back by 1 base and J by 10 bases. This CDR3 reads CSARAPGSRQGGREQFF. The CDR3 DNA follows: TGCAGTGCTAGAGCCCCGGGGTCGAGACAGGGCGGTCGGGAGCAGTTCTTC.

This chain connects TRBV4-2 to TRBJ2-2; TRBD1 agrees at 8 bases. Germline loops: CDR1 LGHNA, CDR2 YNFKEQ. This CDR3 contains 13 residues. V lost 8 bases and J lost 3; bases outside the gene matches: 2. CDR3 residues: CASHRGDTGELFF. The CDR3 DNA reads as TGTGCCAGCCACAGGGGGGACACCGGGGAGCTGTTTTTT.

At least ten counts were recorded for this clonotype. The chain uses TRBV5-1 and TRBJ2-7, with 11 nucleotides matching TRBD1. The J segment lost 4 bases and the V segment lost 4 bases, leaving 4 bases of the junction unmatched. CDR1 and CDR2 from the germline V gene are SGHRS and YFSETQ. The CDR3 length is 14 residues. CDR3 bases: TGCGCCAGCAGCCCGGGGGACAGGGGGTACGAGCAGTACTTC. It translates to CASSPGDRGYEQYF.

In its sample, this clonotype was seen many times. The V call is TRBV11-2, the J call TRBJ2-1; 12 bases agree with TRBD1. The CDR3 is 18 amino acids. V dropped 4 bases and J dropped 7; count of bases not matched to a gene: 14. In germline, CDR1 is SGHAT, CDR2 FQNNGV. CDR3 region: CASSSTRTGTGGSNEQFF. The CDR3 nucleotides read TGTGCCAGCAGCTCTACCAGAACCGGGACAGGGGGCTCGAATGAGCAGTTCTTC.

As regards this clonotype: A clone one base away is much larger, so this may be a read error. The J gene is TRBJ2-2, the V gene TRBV27; TRBD1 or TRBD2 may be the D gene (5 bases each). The CDR3 spans 13 residues. Between the trimmed V and J ends, which lost 10 bases and 5 bases, there was a span of 14 bases. Germline CDR1 MNHEY, CDR2 SMNVEV (reference sequence). The DNA for the CDR3 is TGTGCCACCGCACACGGGGCGACCGGGGAGCTGTTTTTT. This codes for CATAHGATGELFF.

This clonotype was detected many times. This chain joins TRBV29-1 and TRBJ2-3, with TRBD1 matching over 10 bases. CDR3 length: 16 residues. Germline values: CDR1 SQVTM, CDR2 ANQGSEA. Trimming removed 3 bases from V and 1 base from J; junction bases left unmatched: 7. CDR3 in DNA: TGCAGCGTTGAGACGACCGGGACAGGGGGCACAGATACGCAGTATTTT. It specifies CSVETTGTGGTDTQYF.

This clonotype has only a few counts. V usage is TRBV13 and J usage is TRBJ2-1, with 11 bases identical to TRBD2. Germline CDR1 is PRHDT and CDR2 is FYEKMQ (reference sequence). V dropped 5 bases and J dropped 10; count of bases not matched to a gene: 25. This CDR3 has 20 amino acids. The chain's CDR3 is CASSADPGRSLAGGPREQFF. The CDR3 coding sequence is TGTGCCAGCAGCGCAGATCCGGGCCGAAGTTTAGCGGGAGGGCCGCGGGAGCAGTTCTTC.

This clonotype was picked up many times. V and J are TRBV30 and TRBJ2-7, with 8 nucleotides matching TRBD2. The CDR3 spans 14 residues. V lost 3 bases, J lost 5 bases, and 9 bases stayed unmatched. The germline V gene has CDR1 GTSNPN and CDR2 SVGIG (reference sequence). CDR3 protein: CAWSRTGGLDEQYF. The CDR3 bases are TGTGCCTGGAGCCGGACGGGAGGGCTCGACGAGCAGTACTTC.

This clonotype was counted many times. This chain links TRBV9 with TRBJ2-1; D not certain. CDR3 size: 11 residues. Germline lookup yields CDR1 SGDLS and CDR2 YYNGEE. The V end was cut by 2 bases, the J end by 5 bases, with 2 bases between. DNA for the CDR3: TGTGCCAGCAGCGTCAACAATGAGCAGTTCTTC. Amino acids: CASSVNNEQFF.

This clonotype was detected ten times or more. The V call is TRBV5-6, the J call TRBJ1-1; D is possibly TRBD1 (5 bases). This CDR3 is built from 13 residues. V dropped 3 bases and J dropped 6 bases, with 12 bases sitting between them. Looked up from germline, CDR1 is SGHDT and CDR2 is YYEEEE. The CDR3 DNA reads TGTGCCAGCAGCTGGGGCAGGTCAGCTGAAGCTTTCTTT. Protein product: CASSWGRSAEAFF.

This clonotype showed up many times. The chain has TRBV5-5 and TRBJ2-3, with 8 bases aligning to TRBD2. V trimming: 4 bases; J trimming: 2 bases; junction bases outside the gene matches: 9. CDR3 length equals 16 residues. Germline CDR1 reads SGHKS; CDR2 reads YYEKEE (reference sequence). The CDR3 spells CASSRGSSGPTDTQYF. In DNA, the CDR3 is TGTGCCAGCAGCCGGGGGTCTAGCGGGCCCACAGATACGCAGTATTTT.